Listed here are 15 T cell receptor beta chains from one sample, sequenced in a study of cytomegalovirus exposure and HLA in healthy donors. 13 Jbeta primers and 60 Vbeta primers were used for the PCR. The protocol was immunoSEQ multiplex PCR, while the TCRdb copy is restricted to in-frame clones and leaves out a portion. The data hold 150,000 to 200,000 clones, with around 79% observed a single time. Specimen: PBMCs. Receptors were obtained from a woman aged 40 to 55 in good health and CMV-seronegative.

The chain is built from TRBV6-1 and TRBJ1-1; 8 nucleotides agree with TRBD1. The CDR3 has 13 residues. CDR1 is MNHNS and CDR2 is SASEGT in the germline V gene. V trimming: 6 bases; J trimming: 1 base; junction bases outside the gene matches: 1. The CDR3 here is CASRDRENTEAFF. The CDR3 DNA follows: TGTGCCAGCAGGGACAGGGAGAACACTGAAGCTTTCTTT.

In DNA form, the CDR3 reads TGTGCCCGCGAGACTAGCTGGGTCTTGCGGGAAAAACTGTTTTTT. Translating it yields CARETSWVLREKLFF. This chain uses TRBV21-1 with TRBJ1-4. TRBV21-1 is shown as a pseudogene. The CDR3 has 15 residues.

The CDR3: CASSVSSTDTQYF. In DNA, the CDR3 is TGTGCCAGCAGCGTTTCCTCCACAGATACGCAGTATTTT. The chain recombines TRBV9 with TRBJ2-3; D unresolved. V gave up 2 bases and J gave up 2 bases, with 6 bases separating them. Germline V gives CDR1 SGDLS, CDR2 YYNGEE. The CDR3 consists of 13 residues.

This chain links TRBV4-1 with TRBJ1-1; weak D call: TRBD1 (6 bases). V shed 4 bases and J shed 4 bases, with 19 bases lying between them. This CDR3 spans 16 amino acids. The germline V gene encodes CDR1 MGHRA and CDR2 YSYEKL. DNA of the CDR3: TGCGCCAGCAGCCCATTACAGGGAGTGGTTGGCACTGAAGCTTTCTTT. Amino acids: CASSPLQGVVGTEAFF.

The genes are TRBV28 and TRBJ1-1; D is unresolved. There are 16 residues in the CDR3. Germline values: CDR1 MDHEN, CDR2 SYDVKM. Trimming removed 1 base from V and 1 base from J, with 13 bases in between. This chain's CDR3 is CASSLSVRLRNTEAFF. DNA for the CDR3: TGTGCCAGCAGTTTATCTGTTCGACTGCGGAACACTGAAGCTTTCTTT.

The V call is TRBV11-2, the J call TRBJ2-2; TRBD1 might be the D (6 bases). CDR1 is SGHAT, CDR2 FQNNGV, per germline. CDR3 length: 13 residues. Trimming pared 5 bases from V and 5 bases from J, leaving 9 bases between. The CDR3 DNA is TGTGCCAGCAGCGAACAGGGTACCGGGGAGCTGTTTTTT. It is translated as CASSEQGTGELFF. The whole variable domain, remainder taken from reference TRBV11-2 and TRBJ2-2, is EAGVAQSPRYKIIEKRQSVAFWCNPISGHATLYWYQQILGQGPKLLIQFQNNGVVDDSQLPKDRFSAERLKGVDSTLKIQPAKLEDSAVYLCASSEQGTGELFFGEGSRLTVL.

Note on this clone: An end of the junction differs from the germline gene, which may be a read error. The V and J genes are TRBV4-1 and TRBJ1-1; possibly TRBD1 for D (5 bases). CDR3 length equals 15 residues. The germline gives CDR1 MGHRA, CDR2 YSYEKL. The CDR3 nucleotides read TGTGCCAGCAGCCAACCTGCGGGGCGTGGGACTGAAGCTTTCTTT. As protein: CASSQPAGRGTEAFF.

The chain recombines TRBV4-1 with TRBJ2-1; the match to TRBD2 covers 12 bases. Germline CDR1 and CDR2: MGHRA and YSYEKL. The junction had 3 bases not matched to a gene; V was cut back by 2 bases and J by 4 bases. The CDR3 loop spans 16 amino acids. The chain's CDR3 is CASSQLGLAGYNEQFF. The CDR3 DNA follows: TGCGCCAGCAGCCAACTCGGACTAGCGGGGTACAATGAGCAGTTCTTC.

This chain links TRBV2 with TRBJ1-6; tentatively, D is TRBD1 (6 bases). Looked up from germline, CDR1 is SNHLY and CDR2 is FYNNEI. CDR3 length: 16 amino acids. V gave up 5 bases and J gave up 0 bases, with 11 bases separating them. The CDR3 is CASSLDRSSYNSPLHF. CDR3 DNA sequence: TGTGCCAGCAGTCTCGACAGGAGCTCCTATAATTCACCCCTCCACTTT. Filled out from reference TRBV2 and TRBJ1-6, the complete variable domain reads EPEVTQTPSHQVTQMGQEVILRCVPISNHLYFYWYRQILGQKVEFLVSFYNNEISEKSEIFDDQFSVERPDGSNFTLKIRSTKLEDSAMYFCASSLDRSSYNSPLHFGNGTRLTVT.

The J gene is TRBJ2-7, the V gene TRBV5-1, with TRBD2 matching over 10 bases. From germline, CDR1 is SGHRS and CDR2 YFSETQ. This CDR3 has 16 amino acids. The V and J ends lost 0 bases and 3 bases, in that order; junction bases with no gene match: 6. The CDR3 reads CASSLGGLAGVYEQYF. DNA for the CDR3: TGCGCCAGCAGCTTGGGAGGTCTAGCGGGGGTCTACGAGCAGTACTTC.

V is TRBV7-8 and J is TRBJ1-1; unclear D gene. Germline assignment: CDR1 SGHVS and CDR2 FQNEAQ. V dropped 1 base and J dropped 2 bases, with 11 bases sitting between them. The CDR3 has 15 amino acids. As DNA, the CDR3 is TGTGCCAGCAGCTTAGGAGGCGGAAGAAACACTGAAGCTTTCTTT. Translating it yields CASSLGGGRNTEAFF. The whole variable domain, filled in from reference TRBV7-8 and TRBJ1-1, reads GAGVSQSPRYKVAKRGQDVALRCDPISGHVSLFWYQQALGQGPEFLTYFQNEAQLDKSGLPSDRFFAERPEGSVSTLKIQRTQQEDSAVYLCASSLGGGRNTEAFFGQGTRLTVV.

V and J are TRBV25-1 and TRBJ2-1; 9 positions agree with TRBD1. CDR1 is MGHDK, CDR2 SYGVNS, per germline. V lost 8 bases and J lost 5; bases outside the gene matches: 10. The CDR3 extends over 15 amino acids. CDR3 residues: CASQWGTGSHNEQFF. CDR3 nucleotide sequence: TGTGCCAGCCAGTGGGGGACAGGGTCCCACAATGAGCAGTTCTTC.

CDR3 coding DNA: TGTGCCAGTACCTCCGGAGGCGGGGAGCTGTTTTTT. The encoded protein is CASTSGGGELFF. The chain has TRBV6-5 and TRBJ2-2; D is perhaps TRBD2 (5 bases). From germline, CDR1 is MNHEY and CDR2 SVGAGI. The CDR3 loop spans 12 amino acids. The V and J ends lost 9 bases and 7 bases respectively, with 12 bases between them.

This clone came up once. This chain joins TRBV6-1 and TRBJ1-2; 9 positions agree with TRBD1. After removal of 4 bases from V and 7 bases from J, the junction contained 10 bases not matched to a gene. The CDR3 sequence is 15 residues long. Germline V gives CDR1 MNHNS, CDR2 SASEGT. The CDR3 loop reads CASSGTGEGRGGYTF. The CDR3 DNA is TGTGCCAGCAGTGGGACAGGGGAGGGTAGGGGTGGCTACACCTTC.

Comments on this clone: A read error may account for a junction end that differs from germline. V gene TRBV9 combines with J gene TRBJ1-2; D gene uncertain. The germline gives CDR1 SGDLS, CDR2 YYNGEE. CDR3 length: 15 residues. The CDR3 bases are TGTGCCAGCGGCGTAGTCCGTTATAGTTCCTATGGCTACACCTTC. Its translation: CASGVVRYSSYGYTF.